A selection of T cell receptor beta chains follows, all from one sample in a study of cytomegalovirus exposure and HLA in healthy donors. Assay: immunoSEQ multiplex PCR; the TCRdb copy retains only in-frame clones and omits some. Of around 120,000 clones in the sample, approximately 9.4% were seen once. Sequenced: PBMCs. These receptors originate from a man aged 25 to 45 in good health and CMV-seronegative. CDR3s include the opening cysteine and the closing phenylalanine or tryptophan. Fields, in order: clone size, D gene, V gene, J gene, CDR3 protein, CDR3 DNA. D genes are given only for firm matches. Rows may omit the clone size; those that give it use once, few, many or a size class.

NA	NA	TRBV4-1	TRBJ1-5	CASSLHRQANQPQHF	TGCGCCAGCAGCCTTCACCGACAGGCTAATCAGCCCCAGCATTTT
NA	TRBD1	TRBV11-3	TRBJ1-5	CASSLVGGRQGRGNQPQHF	TGTGCCAGCAGCTTAGTAGGGGGGCGACAGGGACGAGGCAATCAGCCCCAGCATTTT
few	TRBD1	TRBV11-2	TRBJ1-4	CASSFRTGGATNEKLFF	TGTGCCAGCAGCTTCAGGACAGGGGGCGCAACTAATGAAAAACTGTTTTTT
NA	TRBD1	TRBV6-4	TRBJ2-3	CASSDSTGPTDTQYF	TGTGCCAGCAGTGACTCGACAGGGCCCACAGATACGCAGTATTTT
few	NA	TRBV4-3	TRBJ1-3	CASSQEKGAVGNTIYF	TGCGCCAGCAGCCAAGAAAAAGGGGCGGTGGGAAACACCATATATTTT
few	TRBD2	TRBV19	TRBJ2-7	CASSITSGAYEQYF	TGTGCCAGTAGTATAACTAGCGGAGCCTACGAGCAGTACTTC
NA	TRBD1	TRBV28	TRBJ1-3	CASRLVRDRDYGNTIYF	TGTGCCAGCAGGCTTGTCCGGGACAGGGATTATGGAAACACCATATATTTT
NA	NA	TRBV10-2	TRBJ2-3	CASSLQGPDTQYF	TGCGCCAGCAGTTTACAGGGTCCCGATACGCAGTATTTT
NA	NA	TRBV7-3	TRBJ2-7	CASSPGQTNYEQYF	TGTGCCAGCAGCCCCGGACAGACTAACTACGAGCAGTACTTC
NA	TRBD1	TRBV19	TRBJ2-2	CASSIGTGNTGELFF	TGTGCCAGTAGTATCGGGACAGGGAACACCGGGGAGCTGTTTTTT